These 25 T cell receptor beta chains came from one sample sequenced in a study of T cell responses to AZD1222 COVID-19 vaccine. Method: immunoSEQ multiplex PCR; TCRdb's copy keeps in-frame clones and lacks some. The sample includes around 120,000 clones, roughly 91% of them seen just once. The specimen comprised peripheral blood, sampled 28 days after the second AZD1222 dose. The receptors originated from an adult who received the AZD1222 COVID-19 vaccine.

The chain links TRBV19 to TRBJ2-3; TRBD2 aligns across 9 bases. The V gene's germline CDR1 is LNHDA and CDR2 SQIVND (reference sequence). The CDR3 length is 15 residues. V was clipped by 5 bases and J by 2 bases; unmatched bases: 5. This CDR3 reads CASSPRTSATDTQYF. The CDR3 bases are TGTGCCAGTAGTCCACGGACTAGCGCCACAGATACGCAGTATTTT. Full variable domain (missing parts from reference TRBV19 and TRBJ2-3): DGGITQSPKYLFRKEGQNVTLSCEQNLNHDAMYWYRQDPGQGLRLIYYSQIVNDFQKGDIAEGYSVSREKKESFPLTVTSAQKNPTAFYLCASSPRTSATDTQYFGPGTRLTVL.

The CDR3 is CASSLANEQFF. The CDR3 bases are TGTGCCAGCAGCTTAGCCAATGAGCAGTTCTTC. The chain is built from TRBV7-2 and TRBJ2-1, with unresolved D. The germline V and J ends were trimmed by 0 bases and 6 bases, with 0 bases remaining between them. The V gene's germline CDR1 is SGHTA and CDR2 FQGNSA. The CDR3 runs 11 residues.

This chain connects TRBV11-3 to TRBJ2-2; TRBD2 matches at 8 bases. The CDR3 spans 15 residues. Germline CDR1 SGHNT, CDR2 YENEEA. Trimming took 0 bases from V and 5 from J; bases not matched to a gene: 2. CDR3: CASSLEAGVTGELFF. DNA of the CDR3: TGTGCCAGCAGCTTAGAAGCGGGGGTAACCGGGGAGCTGTTTTTT.

Comments on this clone: An end of the junction differs from the germline gene, which may be a read error. The chain is built from TRBV30 and TRBJ1-2; D is perhaps TRBD1 (6 bases). The germline gives CDR1 GTSNPN, CDR2 SVGIG (reference sequence). This CDR3 is 11 amino acids long. The CDR3 region has the DNA TGTGCCTGGAGTGTACTCGACAGGAAGACTTTC. It specifies CAWSVLDRKTF.

CDR3 amino acids: CAWATKSGGQGNYGYTF. CDR3 in DNA: TGTGCCTGGGCTACTAAAAGCGGAGGACAGGGGAACTATGGCTACACCTTC. The rearrangement joins TRBV30 to TRBJ1-2; TRBD1 aligns across 9 bases. J lost 2 bases, V lost 5 bases, and 15 bases had no gene match. The CDR3 totals 17 residues. Per the germline V gene, CDR1 is GTSNPN and CDR2 is SVGIG (reference sequence). Full variable domain (outside the CDR3, taken from reference TRBV30 and TRBJ1-2): SQTIHQWPATLVQPVGSPLSLECTVEGTSNPNLYWYRQAAGRGLQLLFYSVGIGQISSEVPQNLSASRPQDRQFILSSKKLLLSDSGFYLCAWATKSGGQGNYGYTFGSGTRLTVV.

The chain joins TRBV6-4 to TRBJ1-3; 11 bases are a match to TRBD1. Germline trimming cut 6 bases from V and 0 bases from J; bases unmatched to any gene: 4. Germline V gene sequence: CDR1 MRHNA, CDR2 SNTAGT. The CDR3 covers 16 residues. Here the CDR3 reads CASRPGQGDSGNTIYF. The CDR3 DNA sequence: TGTGCCAGCAGACCGGGACAGGGGGACTCTGGAAACACCATATATTTT.

DNA for the CDR3: TGTGCCAGCACCACGGGGGGGCTTAGAGAAAAACTGTTTTTT. This translates into CASTTGGLREKLFF. This chain joins TRBV6-5 and TRBJ1-4; maybe TRBD1 (6 bases). V lost 7 bases and J lost 8, with 17 bases in between. The CDR3 runs to 14 residues. Germline V gene data show CDR1 as MNHEY and CDR2 as SVGAGI.

J is TRBJ1-1 and V is TRBV30; 9 positions match TRBD1. The CDR3 loop spans 15 amino acids. Germline loops: CDR1 GTSNPN, CDR2 SVGIG (reference sequence). Unmatched junction bases numbered 12, after V lost 0 bases and J lost 10 bases. CDR3 region: CAWSVRTGAGFRAFF. In DNA, the CDR3 is TGTGCCTGGAGTGTACGGACAGGGGCAGGTTTCCGAGCTTTCTTT.

The genes are TRBV7-2 and TRBJ1-6; unclear D gene. V lost 0 bases and J lost 14, with 14 bases in between. Germline CDR1 is SGHTA and CDR2 is FQGNSA. This CDR3 has 14 residues. CDR3: CASSLAQSSLSLHF. DNA for the CDR3: TGTGCCAGCAGCTTAGCGCAGAGCTCCTTGTCCCTCCACTTT.

This chain links TRBV29-1 with TRBJ2-1; D assignment may be TRBD1 or TRBD2 (5 bases each). The CDR3 is 15 amino acids. V gave up 4 bases and J gave up 2 bases, with 15 bases separating them. Germline V lookup: CDR1 SQVTM, CDR2 ANQGSEA. CDR3: CSVGGTGTAYNEQFF. The CDR3 DNA reads TGCAGCGTTGGGGGGACCGGGACGGCCTACAATGAGCAGTTCTTC.

The V and J genes are TRBV15 and TRBJ2-3; 14 bases map to TRBD2. CDR3 length: 22 amino acids. The ends lost 0 bases at V and 4 bases at J; junction bases unmatched: 18. In germline, CDR1 is LNHNV, CDR2 YYDKDF (reference sequence). CDR3 DNA: TGTGCCACCAGCAGAGACCTGATGGGACTAGCGGGGGACCTGCTTGGGGCAGATACGCAGTATTTT. This sequence encodes CATSRDLMGLAGDLLGADTQYF.

This rearrangement joins TRBV5-4 to TRBJ1-2; TRBD1 matches 11 bases. The germline CDR1 and CDR2 sequences are SGHNT and YYREEE (reference sequence). J gave up 6 bases and V 3 bases, and 7 bases lay outside the gene matches. The CDR3 covers 15 residues. The CDR3 reads CASSSTGQGVHGYTF. The CDR3 DNA reads TGTGCCAGCAGCTCCACGGGACAGGGGGTTCATGGCTACACCTTC.

The genes are TRBV5-6 and TRBJ1-2; D unclear. Per germline, CDR1 SGHDT and CDR2 YYEEEE. This CDR3 has 12 residues. Trimming pared 0 bases from V and 4 bases from J, leaving 4 bases between. CDR3 loop: CASSLAAYGYTF. The CDR3 nucleotides are TGTGCCAGCAGCTTGGCAGCCTATGGCTACACCTTC.

This chain joins TRBV18 and TRBJ2-7; TRBD1 agrees at 8 bases. The CDR3 extends over 15 amino acids. The J segment lost 0 bases and the V segment lost 3 bases, leaving 4 bases of the junction unmatched. Germline V gene sequence: CDR1 KGHSH, CDR2 LQKENI. The CDR3 protein is CASSPGGQASYEQYF. CDR3 sequence (DNA): TGTGCCAGCTCACCCGGGGGACAGGCCTCCTACGAGCAGTACTTC. Using reference TRBV18 and TRBJ2-7 for the parts outside the CDR3, the full variable domain is NAGVMQNPRHLVRRRGQEARLRCSPMKGHSHVYWYRQLPEEGLKFMVYLQKENIIDESGMPKERFSAEFPKEGPSILRIQQVVRGDSAAYFCASSPGGQASYEQYFGPGTRLTVT.

The chain joins TRBV28 to TRBJ1-2; 10 nucleotides line up with TRBD1. Germline CDR1 reads MDHEN; CDR2 reads SYDVKM. The CDR3 length is 14 residues. V shed 4 bases and J 5 bases; nucleotides not matched to a gene: 4. CDR3 in DNA: TGTGCCAGCAGTTGGACAGGGGGAAGTTATGGCTACACCTTC. It translates to CASSWTGGSYGYTF.

V and J are TRBV4-3 and TRBJ1-1, with 9 bases lining up with TRBD1. The CDR3 has 15 amino acids. Trimming took 0 bases from V and 1 from J; bases not matched to a gene: 0. Germline V lookup: CDR1 LGHNA, CDR2 YSLEER. The chain's CDR3 is CASSQEGQGNTEAFF. The DNA for the CDR3 is TGCGCCAGCAGCCAAGAGGGACAGGGGAACACTGAAGCTTTCTTT.

The rearrangement joins TRBV6-2 or TRBV6-3 to TRBJ2-3; D gene ambiguous. V dropped 2 bases and J dropped 7 bases, with 19 bases sitting between them. The length of the CDR3 is 16 residues. CDR1 MNHEY and CDR2 SVGEGT come from the germline V gene. The CDR3, as DNA: TGTGCCAGCAGTTACGGCTCGGCTAATTTTTATTATACGCAGTATTTT. Its protein is CASSYGSANFYYTQYF.

CDR3 loop: CASGGGGDLILDTQYF. The CDR3 DNA sequence: TGTGCCAGTGGGGGGGGAGGAGACCTCATCTTGGATACGCAGTATTTT. This chain joins TRBV19 and TRBJ2-3; TRBD2 aligns across 7 bases. Looked up from germline, CDR1 is LNHDA and CDR2 is SQIVND (reference sequence). V shed 8 bases, J shed 6 bases, and the junction held 17 bases outside the gene matches. This CDR3 contains 16 residues.

V is TRBV11-2 and J is TRBJ1-6; no definite D call. V lost 0 bases and J lost 10, with 7 bases in between. The germline CDR1 and CDR2 sequences are SGHAT and FQNNGV. The CDR3 is made up of 13 amino acids. The DNA for the CDR3 is TGTGCCAGCAGCTTAGATACGGGGTCACCCCTCCACTTT. Its protein product is CASSLDTGSPLHF.

Only one count was recorded for this clone. Other DNA sequences from this sample encode an identical CDR3 as well. The chain uses TRBV30 and TRBJ1-5; maybe TRBD1 (6 bases). Looked up from germline, CDR1 is GTSNPN and CDR2 is SVGIG (reference sequence). The CDR3 extends over 13 amino acids. The V and J ends lost 0 bases and 4 bases respectively, with 7 bases between them. The CDR3 loop is CAWSVQGNQPQHF. CDR3 DNA sequence: TGTGCCTGGAGTGTGCAGGGGAATCAGCCCCAGCATTTT.

This clone showed up just a few times. The chain has TRBV4-1 and TRBJ1-6, with D unresolved. The germline CDR1 and CDR2 sequences are MGHRA and YSYEKL. This CDR3 contains 14 residues. V lost 3 bases and J lost 0, with 3 bases in between. Here the CDR3 reads CASSHDSYNSPLHF. The CDR3 nucleotides are TGCGCCAGCAGCCATGACTCCTATAATTCACCCCTCCACTTT.

The chain carries TRBV7-9 and TRBJ2-1; TRBD2 aligns across 11 bases. Germline values: CDR1 SEHNR, CDR2 FQNEAQ (reference sequence). The CDR3 runs 15 residues. V shed 1 base, J shed 6 bases, and the junction held 2 bases outside the gene matches. CDR3 region: CASSLGGLAGNEQFF. CDR3 in DNA: TGTGCCAGCAGCTTAGGTGGACTAGCGGGCAATGAGCAGTTCTTC.

The table lists this clone with a few counts. V and J are TRBV7-9 and TRBJ2-7; maybe TRBD1 (6 bases). Between the trimmed V and J ends, which lost 5 bases and 3 bases, there was a span of 17 bases. The CDR3 is 15 residues long. CDR1 is SEHNR and CDR2 is FQNEAQ in the germline V gene (reference sequence). The CDR3 protein is CASSPGTGFNYEQYF. CDR3 nucleotides: TGTGCCAGCAGCCCGGGTACAGGGTTCAACTACGAGCAGTACTTC.

This clone is a singleton in its sample. V is TRBV10-2 and J is TRBJ2-2, with 10 bases lining up with TRBD1. V was clipped by 9 bases and J by 6 bases; unmatched bases: 7. Germline V gene data show CDR1 as WSHSY and CDR2 as SAAADI. CDR3 length: 14 amino acids. CDR3 coding DNA: TGCGCCAGGGCCGGGACAGGGGCGGCCGGGGAGCTGTTTTTT. It translates to CARAGTGAAGELFF.

The rearrangement joins TRBV11-2 to TRBJ1-2; TRBD1 aligns across 7 bases. The CDR3 sequence is 15 residues long. Trimming at V came to 4 bases and at J to 4 bases, leaving 9 bases not matched to a gene. Per germline, CDR1 SGHAT and CDR2 FQNNGV. The CDR3 protein is CASSSRDRDFYGYTF. CDR3 sequence (DNA): TGTGCCAGCAGCTCCCGGGACAGAGATTTCTATGGCTACACCTTC.